The entry below gives a single TCR beta chain sequence along with its context. Its antigen specificity is not known. The record has no base qualities; no much larger clone is one base away. This specimen belongs to a study of control samples from healthy donors and cancer patients (TCRdb year 2020). V and J are trimmed by 6 bases and 0 bases, and the gene matches miss 10 bases of the junction. The CDR3 runs 16 amino acids, cysteine and phenylalanine included. The CDR3 DNA has 48 bases and is translated from base 1. CDR1 and CDR2, per the germline V gene, are SQVTM and ANQGSEA. Library generation was performed with the immunoSEQ multiplex PCR assay. As stored in TCRdb, this immuneACCESS dataset retains in-frame rearrangements with V and J assigned. A fraction of the clones does not appear; measured against another copy, unresolved V genes explain less than half of the discrepancy, and the remainder lacks a known reason. The table for this sample lists about 100,000 clones; 85% of them were counted only once. Around 20% of the sample belongs to the ten largest clones.

Sequenced: blood. The sequence was collected from a man aged 25 to 40 in good health. Recombination joined TRBV29-1 with TRBJ2-1; TRBD1 agrees with 8 junctional bases. The CDR3 loop reads CSVDLQGGYSYNEQFF. The nucleotide sequence reads TGCAGCGTGGACCTACAGGGGGGCTACTCCTACAATGAGCAGTTCTTC.